This T cell receptor beta chain was identified during a study of brain T cells in children with intractable seizures. This CDR3 comprises 16 residues. Trimming removed 2 bases at V and 1 base at J, with 14 bases between. Germline lookup yields CDR1 SEHNR and CDR2 FQNEAQ (reference sequence). Only cases whose brain tissue showed the highest T cell transcript signatures were sequenced. In the case of this clone: The antigen is unknown.

Sequencing was performed with immunoSEQ multiplex PCR; in TCRdb, only in-frame clones are kept and a portion is missing. Among 88,000 or so clones, around 91% were seen once, and the ten largest hold about 23%. General study points: Viral specificity was inferred only from CDR3 similarity; HCMV serostatus was unknown. Clones missing pre-surgery may reflect undersampling of that blood sample.

The sequencing used peripheral blood, collected at surgery. This TCR was sampled from a girl aged 2 to 10 with Rasmussen encephalitis and intractable seizures. The gene calls are TRBV7-9 and TRBJ2-5; D is unresolved. The CDR3 region is CASSLWEGNIQETQYF. The CDR3 DNA follows: TGTGCCAGCAGCTTATGGGAAGGGAACATCCAAGAGACCCAGTACTTC.